The present entry profiles one TCR beta chain with its context. This clonotype was counted ten times or more. Its antigen target is currently unknown. No much larger clonotype is one base removed from it; base qualities were not supplied. TCR cDNA was made using 5'RACE template switching, a step that added a universal primer site and unique molecular identifiers. cDNA synthesis was primed from both the TCR alpha and TCR beta constant segments. Two PCR steps were used to amplify libraries, with sample barcodes and sequencing adapters being added in the second step. Sequencing of libraries was done on Illumina HiSeq 2500 (2x100 bp) or NovaSeq (2x150 bp). On the study's bioinformatics: Reads were demultiplexed and collapsed into UMI consensus sequences with MIGEC, and V(D)J alignment was performed with MiXCR. Clonotypes responding to the vaccine were identified with edgeR on replicate PBMC samples, with the criteria of FDR below 0.01 and a log2 fold change above 5 up to day 15. Each bulk clonotype received a CD4 or CD8 identity based on whether the sequenced CD4 or CD8 repertoire contained that clonotype at higher abundance. TCRdb redid the processing of the public reads, applying fastp at Q25 and MiXCR, and retained in-frame beta chains. Entries that share a CDR3 protein sequence are merged under the most common genes and DNA. The V and J calls here are based on TCRdb, not the publication. For this sample there are over 200,000 distinct CDR3 sequences; roughly 6.8% appear just once. The ten biggest clones cover 0.8% to 1.2% of the sample.

The label giving this sample's treatment or condition can be read as: live attenuated yellow fever vaccine strain. PBMCs were isolated from peripheral blood using a standard Ficoll-Paque protocol. Dynabeads CD4 and CD8 positive selection kits were used to isolate CD4 and CD8 T-cell fractions. TriZol was used to extract RNA from bulk PBMCs, CD4 and CD8 fractions, and dextramer-positive and dextramer-negative fractions. The germline V gene (reference sequence) sets CDR1 to DFQATT and CDR2 to SNEGSKA. V is trimmed back by 1 base and J by 6 bases, and the junction contains 9 bases that no gene match accounts for. Taken from cysteine to phenylalanine, the CDR3 has 14 residues. Just CDR3 DNA is preserved here, 42 bases in frame from base 1. The data were taken from a study of T cells after yellow fever vaccination (dated by TCRdb to between 2018 and 2021). For context, the study as a whole: The SMART-Seq v4 Ultra Low Input RNA kit was used to prepare libraries from fractions with low cell numbers. The cohort comprised two healthy male donors, one aged 18 to 29 and one aged 30 to 40 years. Bulk PBMC replicates and cell subsets were isolated from blood drawn at multiple timepoints before and after both primary and secondary immunization. Bulk TCR alpha and beta repertoires were sequenced longitudinally to track T-cell clones before and after primary and booster YFV17D yellow fever vaccination. The research as a whole found: Most clones expanded after primary vaccination (approximately 95% of CD4 and 88% of CD8) were re-detected after the booster, suggesting that broad memory maintenance occurred. Computational filtering was required because FACS-sorted repertoires could contain abundant contaminating clonotypes from the bulk population. Because only a couple of donors were included in the study, the extent to which the findings can be generalized is limited. A small share of clonotypes occurred in both CD4 and CD8 compartments, likely arising from convergent recombination. Compared with the primary T-cell response, the secondary T-cell response was weaker but faster, peaking on day 5 rather than day 15.

This sequence originates from a man aged 25-45 years who received the YFV17D yellow fever vaccine. Sequencing was performed on CD4+ T cells sorted from PBMCs, taken on the day of the yellow fever booster vaccination. The chain couples TRBV20-1 to TRBJ2-7; 7 bases in between match TRBD2. The bases read TGCAGTGCTAGAGGATTAGAGCGGGACTCCGAGCAGTACTTC. Its translation is CSARGLERDSEQYF.